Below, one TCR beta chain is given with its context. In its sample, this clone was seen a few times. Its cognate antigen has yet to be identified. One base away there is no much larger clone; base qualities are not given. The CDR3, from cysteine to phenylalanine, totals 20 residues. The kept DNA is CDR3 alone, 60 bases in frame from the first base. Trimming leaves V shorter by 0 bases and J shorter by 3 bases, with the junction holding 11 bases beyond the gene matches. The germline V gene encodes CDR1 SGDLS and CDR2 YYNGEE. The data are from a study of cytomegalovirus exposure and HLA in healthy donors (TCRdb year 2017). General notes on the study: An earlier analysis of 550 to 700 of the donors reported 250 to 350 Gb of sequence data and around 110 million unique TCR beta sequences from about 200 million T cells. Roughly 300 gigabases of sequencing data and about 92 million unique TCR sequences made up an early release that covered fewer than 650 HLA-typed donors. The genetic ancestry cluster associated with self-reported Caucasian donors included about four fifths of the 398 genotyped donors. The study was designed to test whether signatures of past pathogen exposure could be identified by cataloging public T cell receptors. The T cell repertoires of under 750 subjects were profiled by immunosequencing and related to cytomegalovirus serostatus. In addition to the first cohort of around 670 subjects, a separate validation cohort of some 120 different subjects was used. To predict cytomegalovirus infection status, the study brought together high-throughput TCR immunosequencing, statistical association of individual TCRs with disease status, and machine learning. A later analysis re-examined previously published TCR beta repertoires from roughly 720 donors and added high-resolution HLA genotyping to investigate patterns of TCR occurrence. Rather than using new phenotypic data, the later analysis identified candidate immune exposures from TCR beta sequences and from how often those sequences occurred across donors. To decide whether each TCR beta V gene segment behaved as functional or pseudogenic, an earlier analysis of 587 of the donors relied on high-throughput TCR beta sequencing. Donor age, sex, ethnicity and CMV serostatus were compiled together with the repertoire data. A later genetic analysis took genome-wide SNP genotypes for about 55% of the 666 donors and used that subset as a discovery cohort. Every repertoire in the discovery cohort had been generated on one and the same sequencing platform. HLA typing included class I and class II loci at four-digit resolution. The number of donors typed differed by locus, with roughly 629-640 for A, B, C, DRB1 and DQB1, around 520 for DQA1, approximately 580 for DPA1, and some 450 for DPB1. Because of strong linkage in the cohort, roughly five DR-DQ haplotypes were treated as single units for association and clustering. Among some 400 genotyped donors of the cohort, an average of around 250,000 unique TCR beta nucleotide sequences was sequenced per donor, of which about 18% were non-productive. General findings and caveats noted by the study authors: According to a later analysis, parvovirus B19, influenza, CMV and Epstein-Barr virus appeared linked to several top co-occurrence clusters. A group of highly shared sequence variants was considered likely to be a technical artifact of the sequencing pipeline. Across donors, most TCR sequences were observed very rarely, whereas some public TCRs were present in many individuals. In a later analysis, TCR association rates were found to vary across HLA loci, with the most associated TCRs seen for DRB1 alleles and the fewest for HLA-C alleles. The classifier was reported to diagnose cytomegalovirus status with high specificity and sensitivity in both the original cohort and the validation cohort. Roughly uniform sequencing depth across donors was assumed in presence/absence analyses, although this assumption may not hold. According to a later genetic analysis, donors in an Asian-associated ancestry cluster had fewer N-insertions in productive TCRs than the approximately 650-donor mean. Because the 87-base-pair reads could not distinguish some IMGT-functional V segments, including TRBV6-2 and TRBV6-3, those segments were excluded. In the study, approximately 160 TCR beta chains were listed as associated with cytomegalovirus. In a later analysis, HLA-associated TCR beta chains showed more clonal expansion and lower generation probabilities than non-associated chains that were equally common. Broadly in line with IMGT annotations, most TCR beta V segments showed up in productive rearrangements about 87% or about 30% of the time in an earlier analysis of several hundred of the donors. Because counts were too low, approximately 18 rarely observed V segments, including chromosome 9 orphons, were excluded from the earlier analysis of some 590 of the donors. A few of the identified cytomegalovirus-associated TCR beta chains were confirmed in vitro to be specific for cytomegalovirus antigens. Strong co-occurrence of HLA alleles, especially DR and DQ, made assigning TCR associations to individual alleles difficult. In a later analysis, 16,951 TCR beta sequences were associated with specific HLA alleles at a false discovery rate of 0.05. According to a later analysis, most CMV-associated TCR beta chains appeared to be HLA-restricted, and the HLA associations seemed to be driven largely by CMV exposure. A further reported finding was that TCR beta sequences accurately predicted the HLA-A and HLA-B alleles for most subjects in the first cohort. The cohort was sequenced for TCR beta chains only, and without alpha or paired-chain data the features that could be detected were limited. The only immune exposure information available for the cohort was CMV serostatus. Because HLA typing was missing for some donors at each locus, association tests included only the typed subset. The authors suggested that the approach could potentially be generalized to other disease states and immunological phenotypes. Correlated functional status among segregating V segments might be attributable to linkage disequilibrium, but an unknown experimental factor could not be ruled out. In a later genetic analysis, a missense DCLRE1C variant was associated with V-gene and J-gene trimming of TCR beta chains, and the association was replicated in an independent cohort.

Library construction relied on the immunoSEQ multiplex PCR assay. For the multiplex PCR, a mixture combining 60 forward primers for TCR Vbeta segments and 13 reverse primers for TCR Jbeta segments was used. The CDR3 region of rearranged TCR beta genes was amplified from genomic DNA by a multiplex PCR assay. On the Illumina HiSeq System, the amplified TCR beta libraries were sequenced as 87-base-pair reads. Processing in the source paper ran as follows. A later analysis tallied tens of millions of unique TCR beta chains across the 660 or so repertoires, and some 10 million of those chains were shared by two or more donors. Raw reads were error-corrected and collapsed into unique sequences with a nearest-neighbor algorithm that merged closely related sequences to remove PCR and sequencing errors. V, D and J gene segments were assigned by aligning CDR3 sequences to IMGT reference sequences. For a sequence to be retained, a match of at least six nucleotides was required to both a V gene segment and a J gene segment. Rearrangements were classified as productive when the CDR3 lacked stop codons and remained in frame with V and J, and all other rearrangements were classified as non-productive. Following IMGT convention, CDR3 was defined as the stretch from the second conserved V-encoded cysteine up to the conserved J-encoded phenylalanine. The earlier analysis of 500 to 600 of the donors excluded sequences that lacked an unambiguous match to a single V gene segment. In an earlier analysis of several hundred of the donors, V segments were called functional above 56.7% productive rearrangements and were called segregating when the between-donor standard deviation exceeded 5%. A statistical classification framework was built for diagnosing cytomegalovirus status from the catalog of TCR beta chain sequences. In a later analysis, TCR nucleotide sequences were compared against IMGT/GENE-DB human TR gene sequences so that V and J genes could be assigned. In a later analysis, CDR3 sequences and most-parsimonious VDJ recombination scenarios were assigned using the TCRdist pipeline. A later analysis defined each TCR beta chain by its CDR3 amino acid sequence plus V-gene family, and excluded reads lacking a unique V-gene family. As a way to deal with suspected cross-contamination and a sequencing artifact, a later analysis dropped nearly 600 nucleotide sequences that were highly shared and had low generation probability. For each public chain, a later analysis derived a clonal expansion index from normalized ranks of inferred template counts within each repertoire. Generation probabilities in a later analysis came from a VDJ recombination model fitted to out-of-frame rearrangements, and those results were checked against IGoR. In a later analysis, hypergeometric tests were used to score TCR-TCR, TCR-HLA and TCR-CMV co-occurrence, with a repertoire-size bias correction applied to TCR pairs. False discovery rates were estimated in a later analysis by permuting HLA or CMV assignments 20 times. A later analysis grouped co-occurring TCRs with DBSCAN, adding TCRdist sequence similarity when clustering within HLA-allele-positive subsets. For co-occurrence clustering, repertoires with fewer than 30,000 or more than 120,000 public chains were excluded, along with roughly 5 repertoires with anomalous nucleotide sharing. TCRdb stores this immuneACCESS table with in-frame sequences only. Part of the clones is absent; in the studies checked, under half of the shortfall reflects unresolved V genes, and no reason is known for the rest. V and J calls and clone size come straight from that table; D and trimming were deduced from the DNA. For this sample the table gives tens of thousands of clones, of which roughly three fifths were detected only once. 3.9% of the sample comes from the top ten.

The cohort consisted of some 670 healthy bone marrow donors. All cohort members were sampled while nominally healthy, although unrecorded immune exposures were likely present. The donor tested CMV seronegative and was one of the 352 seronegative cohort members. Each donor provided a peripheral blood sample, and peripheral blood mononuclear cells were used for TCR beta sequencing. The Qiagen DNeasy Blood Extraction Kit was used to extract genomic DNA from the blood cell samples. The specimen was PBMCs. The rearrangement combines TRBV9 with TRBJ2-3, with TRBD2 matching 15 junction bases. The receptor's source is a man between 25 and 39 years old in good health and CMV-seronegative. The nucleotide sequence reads TGTGCCAGCAGCGTAGATGTGGGACTAGCGGGGGGAACTTTAACAGATACGCAGTATTTT. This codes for CASSVDVGLAGGTLTDTQYF. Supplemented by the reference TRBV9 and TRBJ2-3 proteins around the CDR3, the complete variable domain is DSGVTQTPKHLITATGQRVTLRCSPRSGDLSVYWYQQSLDQGLQFLIQYYNGEERAKGNILERFSAQQFPDLHSELNLSSLELGDSALYFCASSVDVGLAGGTLTDTQYFGPGTRLTVL.